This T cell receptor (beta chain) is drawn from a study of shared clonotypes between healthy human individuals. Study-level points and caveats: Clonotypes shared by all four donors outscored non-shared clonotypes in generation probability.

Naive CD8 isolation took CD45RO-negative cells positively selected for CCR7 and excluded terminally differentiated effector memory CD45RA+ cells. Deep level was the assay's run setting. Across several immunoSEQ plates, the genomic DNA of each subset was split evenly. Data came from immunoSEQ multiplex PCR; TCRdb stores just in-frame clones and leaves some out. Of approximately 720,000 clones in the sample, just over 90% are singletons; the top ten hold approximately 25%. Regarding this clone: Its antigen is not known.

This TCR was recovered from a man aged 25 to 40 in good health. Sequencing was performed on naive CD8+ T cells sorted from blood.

CDR3 in amino acids: CASSVLGQGPRDTEAFF. CDR3 in DNA: TGTGCCAGCAGCGTTTTGGGACAGGGACCGAGGGACACTGAAGCTTTCTTT. This chain links TRBV9 with TRBJ1-1, with TRBD1 identical over 9 bases. Germline CDR1 and CDR2: SGDLS and YYNGEE. The CDR3 is made up of 17 amino acids. The V segment lost 2 bases and the J segment 3 bases; nucleotides outside the gene matches: 11.